The text below deals with one T cell receptor beta chain. Its antigen is unknown. The sample is drawn from a study of monozygotic twins with inflammatory bowel disease. Overall study results and limits: Patient repertoires may carry noise from differing immunosuppressive treatments. Healthy twins showed more clonotype sharing with others than IBD patients, especially patients with disease activity.

TCRdb reanalyzed the 5' RACE reads, giving one entry per CDR3 protein sequence and no DNA. Found here are just over 300,000 distinct CDR3 sequences; the top ten clones hold over 5%. The CDR3 length is 15 residues. The germline V gene has CDR1 SGHRS and CDR2 YFSETQ. This clonotype was obtained from a human donor with ulcerative colitis or Crohn's disease, or a healthy co-twin of an affected twin (not recorded which). The chain uses TRBV5-1 and TRBJ2-1; the TCRdb D gene call, TRBD1, has no DNA to confirm it. Sequenced material: blood. CDR3 sequence: CASRLQGVDPNEQFF.